One and the same sample provided the 13 T cell receptor beta chains below, sequenced in a study of T cells in Graves' hyperthyroidism and ophthalmopathy. TCR beta CDR3 regions were amplified from RNA. During a first-round RT-PCR of the TCR CDR3, the HTBI primer set was used. One entry per CDR3 protein results from TCRdb running MiXCR on the multiplex PCR reads. The table has hundreds of thousands of distinct CDR3 sequences, roughly 15% seen once; the top ten hold about 12%. The sample was blood. The receptors stem from a woman aged 45-60 years with Graves' ophthalmopathy.

This clonotype was seen more than once but under ten times. The chain is built from TRBV19 and TRBJ2-1; no firm D call. The CDR3 totals 13 residues. Trimming pared 0 bases from V and 10 bases from J, leaving 10 bases between. Germline CDR1 LNHDA, CDR2 SQIVND (reference sequence). The CDR3 DNA reads TGTGCCAGTAGTATAGAACCTCCTCCCGAGCAGTTCTTC. It is translated as CASSIEPPPEQFF. The variable domain in full, completed from reference TRBV19 and TRBJ2-1, reads DGGITQSPKYLFRKEGQNVTLSCEQNLNHDAMYWYRQDPGQGLRLIYYSQIVNDFQKGDIAEGYSVSREKKESFPLTVTSAQKNPTAFYLCASSIEPPPEQFFGPGTRLTVL.

This clonotype was counted between two and nine times. The V and J genes are TRBV5-4 and TRBJ2-3, with 10 bases identical to TRBD2. V trimming: 0 bases; J trimming: 2 bases; junction bases outside the gene matches: 3. There are 16 residues in the CDR3. The germline V gene has CDR1 SGHNT and CDR2 YYREEE (reference sequence). The CDR3 DNA is TGTGCCAGCAGCTTGGACCTAGCGGGAGTCACAGATACGCAGTATTTT. This gives the protein CASSLDLAGVTDTQYF.

For this clonotype: A much larger clone differs from this one at a single base, so this may be a read error. In DNA, the CDR3 is TGTGCCAGCAGCGAATACGGGCGGGAGGGCCCCTACAATGAGCAGTACTTC. Translation gives CASSEYGREGPYNEQYF. The chain is built from TRBV9 and TRBJ2-1; 9 bases match TRBD2. The better agreement between TRBJ2-7 and the DNA end casts doubt on the J call. The CDR3 runs to 17 residues. Germline loops: CDR1 SGDLS, CDR2 YYNGEE.

This chain uses TRBV30 with TRBJ2-7; 13 positions agree with TRBD2. Per the germline V gene, CDR1 is GTSNPN and CDR2 is SVGIG (reference sequence). After removal of 3 bases from V and 2 bases from J, the junction contained 4 bases not matched to a gene. CDR3 length: 15 amino acids. CDR3: CAWSRTSGSPYEQYF. CDR3 DNA: TGTGCCTGGAGCAGGACTAGCGGGAGCCCCTACGAGCAGTACTTC.

The rearrangement links TRBV5-4 to TRBJ2-2; 7 bases agree with TRBD2. CDR1 and CDR2 (germline): SGHNT, YYREEE (reference sequence). This CDR3 has 17 amino acids. Trimming at V came to 0 bases and at J to 4 bases, leaving 9 bases not matched to a gene. CDR3 nucleotide sequence: TGTGCCAGCAGCTTGGAGGGAGGGCCGGTGGGCACCGGGGAGCTGTTTTTT. Its translation is CASSLEGGPVGTGELFF.

This clonotype was picked up one time. The chain carries TRBV24-1 and TRBJ1-5; D is ambiguous. V lost 11 bases and J 2 bases, leaving 9 bases between the germline ends. Looked up from germline, CDR1 is KGHDR and CDR2 is SFDVKD. The CDR3 is made up of 12 amino acids. CDR3 DNA: TGTGCCATTAGTTCCGGCAATCAGCCCCAGCATTTT. The encoded protein is CAISSGNQPQHF.

This clonotype was seen at least ten times. J is TRBJ2-7 and V is TRBV6-1, with D unclear. Germline V gives CDR1 MNHNS, CDR2 SASEGT. The CDR3 is 13 residues long. Trimming left V 3 bases short and J 2 bases short, with 8 bases between. DNA for the CDR3: TGTGCCAGCAGTGAGGCGCAGCCCTACGAGCAGTACTTC. Protein sequence: CASSEAQPYEQYF.

At least ten counts were recorded for this clonotype. The chain combines TRBV4-1 with TRBJ2-7; 13 bases line up with TRBD2. The junction had 6 bases not matched to a gene; V was cut back by 5 bases and J by 2 bases. The CDR3 loop spans 16 amino acids. CDR1 is MGHRA and CDR2 is YSYEKL in the germline V gene. CDR3 nucleotides: TGCGCCAGCAGCGACCCTACTAGCGGGAGGGCCTACGAGCAGTACTTC. This sequence encodes CASSDPTSGRAYEQYF.

This clonotype was observed at least ten times. This rearrangement joins TRBV5-1 to TRBJ1-3; 7 bases agree with TRBD1. V lost 6 bases and J lost 2; bases outside the gene matches: 5. The length of the CDR3 is 14 residues. The germline gives CDR1 SGHRS, CDR2 YFSETQ. The CDR3 bases are TGCGCCAGCACCCAAGGGGGCCCTGGAAACACCATATATTTT. Protein product: CASTQGGPGNTIYF.

This clonotype was counted a few times. This CDR3 is CASSYRGVGPNEQFF. For the CDR3, the DNA is TGTGCCAGCAGTTATCGGGGGGTCGGACCCAATGAGCAGTTCTTC. This sequence joins TRBV6-9 and TRBJ2-1; 7 bases map to TRBD2. Germline V lookup: CDR1 MNHGY, CDR2 SVAAGI. The ends lost 2 bases at V and 6 bases at J; junction bases unmatched: 7. The CDR3 runs 15 residues.

V usage is TRBV6-2 or TRBV6-3 and J usage is TRBJ2-1; 7 nucleotides match TRBD2. Germline loops: CDR1 MNHEY, CDR2 SVGEGT. The CDR3 spans 15 residues. V shed 2 bases, J shed 7 bases, and the junction held 8 bases outside the gene matches. CDR3 in DNA: TGTGCCAGCAGTTACAGGCTAGCGGAAGCGAATGAGCAGTTCTTC. Translation gives CASSYRLAEANEQFF.

This clonotype has more than one count but fewer than ten. This chain joins TRBV6-2 or TRBV6-3 and TRBJ2-2; perhaps TRBD2 as D (6 bases). CDR1 MNHEY and CDR2 SVGEGT come from the germline V gene. The CDR3 length is 12 residues. With 11 bases removed from V and 6 bases from J, the gap between germline ends came to 13 bases. The CDR3 reads CAAGRTSGELFF. For the CDR3, the DNA is TGTGCCGCGGGGAGAACGTCCGGGGAGCTGTTTTTT.

In this sample, this clonotype turned up many times. V is TRBV20-1 and J is TRBJ2-3; D possibly corresponds to TRBD2 (5 bases). Germline CDR1 is DFQATT and CDR2 is SNEGSKA (reference sequence). V was trimmed by 6 bases and J by 5 bases, leaving 15 bases between them. This CDR3 is built from 13 residues. CDR3 residues: CSAHRTSIDTQYF. The CDR3 nucleotides are TGCAGTGCGCATCGAACTAGTATAGATACGCAGTATTTT.